This TCR beta chain derives from a study of T cells in Graves' hyperthyroidism and ophthalmopathy. Regions amplified from RNA transcripts were the TCR beta CDR3 regions. Initially, a first-round RT-PCR of the TCR CDR3 employed the HTBI primer set. Each CDR3 protein gets one entry after TCRdb re-called the multiplex PCR reads with MiXCR. The data show 700,000 to 950,000 distinct CDR3 sequences, with around 40% seen just once and 30% to 40% held by the top ten. The receptor was derived from a woman aged 40 to 49 with Graves' hyperthyroidism. The sequencing sample was made of blood.

The DNA for the CDR3 is TGTGCCACCAGGGGACACGTCCCGGGGTTGACCTTC. It codes for CATRGHVPGLTF. This chain links TRBV24-1 with TRBJ1-2, with D possibly matching TRBD1 (6 bases). Germline CDR1 reads KGHDR; CDR2 reads SFDVKD. The CDR3 length is 12 residues. The V and J ends lost 7 bases and 14 bases respectively, with 19 bases between them.